These 16 T cell receptor beta chains originate from one sample sequenced in a study of PD-1 blockade in classical Hodgkin lymphoma. Sequenced by immunoSEQ multiplex PCR; TCRdb stores in-frame clones only, minus some. The sample gives 40,000 to 50,000 clones, 78% of which show up once; 13% is in the top ten. Every single patient, without exception, relapsed after autologous stem cell transplantation, and brentuximab vedotin exposure varied. The source material was peripheral blood mononuclear cells (PBMCs), sampled at baseline. These receptors all stem from a human donor with classical Hodgkin lymphoma.

Only one count was recorded for this clone. The rearrangement links TRBV10-3 to TRBJ2-5, with D tentatively TRBD1 or TRBD2 (5 bases each). The CDR3 consists of 14 residues. Trimming took 6 bases from V and 2 from J, leaving 13 bases between them. CDR1 and CDR2 (germline): ENHRY, SYGVKD. CDR3 in amino acids: CAIRPGRDQETQYF. The CDR3 nucleotides are TGTGCCATCAGGCCGGGACGGGATCAAGAGACCCAGTACTTC.

The chain joins TRBV10-3 to TRBJ2-1; perhaps TRBD1 as D (5 bases). Between the trimmed V and J ends, which lost 4 bases and 2 bases, there was a span of 9 bases. The CDR3 consists of 14 residues. Germline assignment: CDR1 ENHRY and CDR2 SYGVKD. CDR3 in amino acids: CAISAGIPYNEQFF. CDR3 bases: TGTGCCATCAGTGCAGGGATTCCCTACAATGAGCAGTTCTTC.

The rearrangement links TRBV7-9 to TRBJ1-1, with D perhaps matching TRBD1 (5 bases). Trimming cost V 8 bases and J 1 base, with 8 bases left between them. Looked up from germline, CDR1 is SEHNR and CDR2 is FQNEAQ (reference sequence). This CDR3 spans 12 amino acids. The CDR3 coding sequence is TGTGCCAGCGGGGCAGGGAACACTGAAGCTTTCTTT. The encoded protein is CASGAGNTEAFF.

The V gene is TRBV18, the J gene TRBJ1-3; 7 nucleotides align to TRBD1. The CDR3 consists of 16 residues. V lost 5 bases, J lost 0 bases, and 7 bases stayed unmatched. CDR1 is KGHSH, CDR2 LQKENI, per germline. DNA for the CDR3: TGTGCCAGCTCAGTGGGACAGTCCGGCTCTGGAAACACCATATATTTT. As protein: CASSVGQSGSGNTIYF. Together with reference TRBV18 and TRBJ1-3, the CDR3 gives the full variable domain: NAGVMQNPRHLVRRRGQEARLRCSPMKGHSHVYWYRQLPEEGLKFMVYLQKENIIDESGMPKERFSAEFPKEGPSILRIQQVVRGDSAAYFCASSVGQSGSGNTIYFGEGSWLTVV.

The chain couples TRBV7-9 to TRBJ1-5; the D gene is possibly TRBD1 (6 bases). Between the trimmed V and J ends, which lost 2 bases and 0 bases, there was a span of 11 bases. The CDR3 length is 16 residues. The germline V gene encodes CDR1 SEHNR and CDR2 FQNEAQ (reference sequence). This chain's CDR3 is CASSLSTGYSNQPQHF. The CDR3 DNA reads TGTGCCAGCAGCTTAAGCACAGGGTATAGCAATCAGCCCCAGCATTTT.

The rearrangement uses TRBV4-3 and TRBJ1-2; 7 bases are a match to TRBD1. The germline V gene has CDR1 LGHNA and CDR2 YSLEER. This CDR3 contains 16 residues. V was pared by 0 bases and J by 4 bases, with 8 bases of the junction left unmatched. The CDR3 loop reads CASSQDRQGGIYGYTF. In DNA, the CDR3 is TGCGCCAGCAGCCAAGACCGACAGGGAGGAATCTATGGCTACACCTTC.

This clone was seen only a few times. The V call is TRBV7-3, the J call TRBJ1-1; D remains ambiguous. This CDR3 has 12 amino acids. V gave up 6 bases and J gave up 2 bases, with 7 bases separating them. Germline values: CDR1 SGHTA, CDR2 FQGTGA. CDR3 nucleotide sequence: TGTGCCAGCAGTCTTTTAAACACTGAAGCTTTCTTT. Translated, it gives CASSLLNTEAFF. Filled out from reference TRBV7-3 and TRBJ1-1, the complete variable domain reads GAGVSQTPSNKVTEKGKYVELRCDPISGHTALYWYRQSLGQGPEFLIYFQGTGAADDSGLPNDRFFAVRPEGSVSTLKIQRTERGDSAVYLCASSLLNTEAFFGQGTRLTVV.

The chain uses TRBV6-6 and TRBJ1-4; D gene uncertain. Germline V gene sequence: CDR1 MNHNY, CDR2 SVGAGI (reference sequence). The CDR3 consists of 14 residues. Trimming left V 6 bases short and J 7 bases short, with 15 bases between. The CDR3 bases are TGTGCCAGCAGCAAACAGCCTATCCTTGAAAAACTGTTTTTT. Translating gives CASSKQPILEKLFF.

This chain uses TRBV27 with TRBJ1-6, with 9 bases identical to TRBD1. V dropped 4 bases and J dropped 7; count of bases not matched to a gene: 5. Germline V gene lookup returns CDR1 MNHEY and CDR2 SMNVEV (reference sequence). CDR3 size: 15 residues. CDR3 protein: CASSSRTGVNSPLHF. CDR3 nucleotides: TGTGCCAGCAGTTCCCGGACAGGGGTAAATTCACCCCTCCACTTT.

This clone was detected ten times or more. The chain employs TRBV4-3 and TRBJ1-3; D not resolved. V was clipped by 1 base and J by 6 bases, with 7 bases between them. Germline V gene sequence: CDR1 LGHNA, CDR2 YSLEER. This CDR3 has 13 residues. In DNA form, the CDR3 reads TGCGCCAGCAGCCAAGTTGTGGAAAACACCATATATTTT. It codes for CASSQVVENTIYF.

The V and J genes are TRBV6-1 and TRBJ1-2, with D maybe TRBD1 (5 bases). CDR1 MNHNS and CDR2 SASEGT come from the germline V gene. Trimming left V 5 bases short and J 4 bases short, with 11 bases between. CDR3 length: 13 amino acids. The CDR3 is CASSWTSSYGYTF. CDR3 DNA sequence: TGTGCCAGCAGTTGGACAAGCTCCTATGGCTACACCTTC.

CDR3 in DNA: TGTGCCAGCAGCTTAATAGCGGGGGGGACCGGGGAGCTGTTTTTT. The encoded protein is CASSLIAGGTGELFF. The chain recombines TRBV11-2 with TRBJ2-2, with 11 bases aligning to TRBD2. This CDR3 has 15 residues. V dropped 2 bases and J dropped 5; count of bases not matched to a gene: 1. Germline CDR1 and CDR2: SGHAT and FQNNGV.

This clone showed up just once. Written as DNA, the CDR3 is TGTGCCAGCACCCAGGGGAACGAGCAGTACTTC. Residues: CASTQGNEQYF. The chain uses TRBV5-6 and TRBJ2-7; maybe TRBD1 (6 bases). The V and J ends lost 6 bases and 5 bases respectively, with 9 bases between them. The CDR3 spans 11 residues. The germline gives CDR1 SGHDT, CDR2 YYEEEE.

The chain's CDR3 is CASNDGNTEAFF. The DNA of the CDR3 is TGCGCCAGCAACGACGGGAACACTGAAGCTTTCTTT. The genes are TRBV5-1 and TRBJ1-1; no definite D call. This CDR3 contains 12 residues. Trimming removed 6 bases at V and 1 base at J, with 7 bases between. Germline CDR1 and CDR2: SGHRS and YFSETQ.

The chain employs TRBV9 and TRBJ2-1; 8 bases agree with TRBD1. The CDR3 totals 15 residues. Germline V lookup: CDR1 SGDLS, CDR2 YYNGEE. After removal of 3 bases from V and 2 bases from J, the junction contained 4 bases not matched to a gene. The CDR3 protein is CASSARTGPYNEQFF. The CDR3 coding sequence is TGTGCCAGCAGCGCCCGGACAGGGCCCTACAATGAGCAGTTCTTC.

This clone has just one count. This sequence joins TRBV7-3 and TRBJ1-3, with unresolved D. The CDR3 spans 13 residues. Germline V lookup: CDR1 SGHTA, CDR2 FQGTGA. Trimming removed 8 bases from V and 2 bases from J, with 10 bases in between. CDR3 bases: TGTGCCAGCTCCCCCGGACCTGGAAACACCATATATTTT. This sequence encodes CASSPGPGNTIYF.